Sequencing of this T cell receptor (beta chain) was carried out in a study of CD8+CD57+ T cells in acquired aplastic anemia (dated by TCRdb to 2017 to 2018). For the study in its entirety: On average, sorted CD4+ and CD8+ cells yielded around 3.5 ug of extracted DNA, with a range of about 0.19 to 30 ug. Healthy donor samples averaged roughly 9.9 million reads for CD4+ and fewer than 12 million for CD8+ cells. What the research found in general, with its limitations: Patients and healthy controls showed no significant difference in CD8+ Simpson's diversity (P=0.060). Although 25 to 30 CD8+ CDR3 sequences were shared by patients and controls, these sequences appeared highly expressed in patients and within the immunodominant clones of patients.

A word on this clonotype: Its antigen remains undetermined. A much larger clone is a single base away; this may be a read error.

CDR1 and CDR2 (SGHRS, YFSETQ) derive from the germline V gene. V is reduced by 7 bases and J by 5 bases, leaving a spacing of 16 bases between them. From its cysteine to its phenylalanine, the CDR3 spans 13 amino acids. Just the 39-base CDR3 DNA is kept, in frame starting at base 1. TCR beta VDJ combination and CDR3 sequence profiling used genomic DNA as the template. An Illumina HiSeq 2000 was used for TCR repertoire sequencing. The authors' pipeline ran thus. Repertoire assessment relied on Simpson's diversity index, CDR3 size and DJ length profiles, and TRBV/TRBJ rearrangement plots. The most abundant DNA sequence in the deep sequencing data was defined as the immunodominant clone. CDR3 amino acid sequences were checked for sharing between subjects and were compared against published repertoires and the VDJdb database. TCRdb reworked the public reads: Q25 trimming with fastp, MiXCR clone assembly, productive beta chains retained. Each entry merges the rows of one CDR3 protein and shows their most common DNA and genes. These V and J calls originate from TCRdb's pipeline instead of the authors' own analysis. Here the sample has about 210,000 distinct CDR3 sequences; roughly 33% occur a single time. The biggest ten clones account for around 1.1% of the sample.

In this study, sorted CD4+ and CD8+ T cells from the blood of healthy subjects and of severe aplastic anemia patients had their TCR repertoires deep-sequenced. Ficoll-Paque density gradient centrifugation was used to isolate peripheral blood mononuclear cells. Before DNA extraction, CD4+ and CD8+ T cells were sorted by FACS or by magnetic beads. This sequence was found in a human donor in good health, serving as a control. Specimen: sorted CD4+, CD8+, or CD8+CD57+ T cells (not recorded which) from PBMCs. This chain is built from TRBV5-1 and TRBJ2-7; the D gene is possibly TRBD2, with 7 bases matching. In nucleotides, the sequence is TGCGCCAGCGGCGGGGAGGGGGACCACGAGCAGTACTTC. This is translated as CASGGEGDHEQYF.